The present entry profiles one T cell receptor (beta chain) with its context. Its cognate antigen has yet to be identified. Within one base of it there is no much larger clone, and no base qualities were kept. The germline V gene yields MDHEN for CDR1 and SYDVKM for CDR2. Spanning cysteine to phenylalanine, the CDR3 consists of 13 amino acids. This entry keeps only the CDR3 DNA: 39 bases, framed from base 1. V lost 6 bases and J lost 8 bases; the stretch between them is 13 bases long. The protocol used for the library was multiplex PCR. The sequencer listed for this sample is Illumina HiSeq 4000. TCR beta libraries were built with iRepertoire HTBI primers and Arm-PCR amplification of CDR3 regions. Gel purification was performed on PCR products prior to sequencing. Turning to the authors' computational methods: A total of under 80 TRBV and some 15 TRBJ segments were identified across samples and were used for gene usage analysis of CDR3 amino acid clonotypes. Filtered high-quality paired reads were merged into contigs using COPE and FqMerger. BLAST was used to align contigs to IMGT TRBV, TRBD and TRBJ reference genes, and CDR3 was defined according to IMGT. Any clonotype with a frequency above 0.1% was classified as a highly expanded clone. Shannon entropy served as the measure of repertoire diversity, while the Gini coefficient captured V-J evenness. A clonotype was considered public if more than one individual shared it. The public sequencing data were trimmed at Q25 with fastp and processed into clonotypes with MiXCR by TCRdb, which kept only in-frame beta chains. Each entry merges the rows of one CDR3 protein and shows their most common DNA and genes. TCRdb, not the original authors, processed these V and J calls. The sample table lists 500,000 to 700,000 distinct CDR3 sequences, roughly 15% of them with a count of one. The biggest ten clones account for about 17% of the sample.

This sample is part of a study of regulatory T cells in long-lasting Graves disease (dated by TCRdb to about 2021). About the study as a whole: In the newly diagnosed Graves' disease group, patients had been taking antithyroid drugs for less than 3 months. Patients with persistent Graves' disease were compared with patients with newly diagnosed Graves' disease using TCR sequencing and RNA sequencing of peripheral blood. The study took place in China and was registered as a clinical trial. A total of around 35 samples were covered by TCR sequencing, comprising approximately 13 persistent and around 20 newly diagnosed Graves' disease patients. Points the paper makes about the study in general: Peripheral blood alone was examined, since thyroid tissue, which constituted the primary lesion, could not be accessed. The authors noted that the small sample size was a limitation that may lower accuracy. Persistent disease showed preferential use of TRBV28, TRBJ1-2 and TRBJ2-5, whereas newly diagnosed disease favored TRBV20-1 and TRBJ2-1. Patients with persistent disease shared more public clonotypes (fewer than 3,000) than newly diagnosed patients did (roughly 970). Lower TCR Shannon entropy and fewer highly expanded clones were observed in persistent Graves' disease patients than in newly diagnosed patients, which suggested clonal expansion. Sequencing and analysis were restricted to the TCR beta chain.

The sample's time point label, in plain terms: newly diagnosed GD, antithyroid drugs for less than 3 months. For both TCR sequencing and RNA sequencing, RNA was extracted from PBMCs in TRIzol. Graves' disease was diagnosed according to American Thyroid Association guidelines. The patients came from an endocrinology department in Xi'an, China. Each patient gave about 10 milliliters of peripheral blood, collected in an EDTA anticoagulant tube. PBMCs were isolated by Ficoll Paque Plus density gradient separation without further T cell sorting. An Agilent 2100 Bioanalyzer and agarose gel were used to assess RNA quality, and a NanoDrop 2000 was used to measure RNA concentration. The sample was also linked to a second study, of T cells in Graves' hyperthyroidism and ophthalmopathy. According to the second study: Stable Graves' hyperthyroidism was defined as the absence of progression to ophthalmopathy over 18 months of follow-up. Hyperthyroidism patients were aged 18 to 65 years and newly diagnosed, with disease duration of less than 2 months. Any patient with an uncontrolled infection, another autoimmune disease, pregnancy or lactation was excluded. Clinical symptoms, serum thyroxine and TRAb, thyroid ultrasound, and orbital computed tomography formed the basis for the diagnoses. The first round of RT-PCR for the TCR CDR3 was performed with the HTBI primer set and the Qiagen OneStep RT-PCR kit. Most expanded thyroid clonotypes (frequency above 0.001) were also detected in blood, a finding suggesting that blood repertoires may reflect thyroid immune responses. Ophthalmopathy was separated from stable hyperthyroidism by a 13 V-J signature model, with 87.88% sensitivity and about 84% specificity obtained in cross-validation and 80%/75% obtained in testing. During validation, the model predicted progression to ophthalmopathy a median of approximately 7 months ahead of onset, with just under 71% sensitivity and around 72% specificity. A discovery cohort of roughly 100 patients, 43 with Graves' ophthalmopathy and 55 to 60 with stable Graves' hyperthyroidism, was used to find distinguishing TCR V-J signatures. Prospective prediction of ophthalmopathy was tested in an independent validation cohort of 18 to 20 hyperthyroidism patients and 17 patients who later progressed to ophthalmopathy. For training and testing, the roughly 100 patients in the discovery cohort were randomly divided in a 7:3 ratio. The study also compared thyroid tissue and blood T-cell repertoires from over 5 Graves' hyperthyroidism patients. After sampling, hyperthyroidism patients received methimazole starting at 30 mg daily, and ophthalmopathy patients received high-dose intravenous methylprednisolone. Libraries were constructed in a second round of multiplex PCR, after which size selection and purification were carried out. Paired-end sequencing of the libraries was performed with 100 bp reads on an Illumina HiSeq2000. Raw data were processed with SOAPnuke, discarding reads with adapters, uncalled bases, mean Phred below 15, or no exact constant-primer or identifier match. COPE v1.2.5 was used to merge the high-quality paired reads, and each unique nucleotide sequence was defined as a clonotype. MiTCR v1.1 was used to align clonotypes to the IMGT TRBV, TRBD and TRBJ reference segments. Only V-J combinations with frequency above 0.0001, covering approximately 99% of repertoires, were analysed. The TCS score was defined as the ratio of F50 (clonal expansion) to E x V (chaos), calculated using BLOSUM62-based TCRdist between CDR3 peptides within each V-J. Welch's t-statistics and random forest reduced 500 to 550 V-J features to 13, which were used in a naive Bayes classifier (R e1071). Sample size was not statistically predetermined, and blinding of investigators to group allocation was not performed. TCR Vbeta CDR3 sequencing of 135 peripheral blood samples (under 45 ophthalmopathy, around 80 hyperthyroidism and approximately 17 progressor patients) is reported in the paper.

This TCR was sampled from a woman aged 25 to 45 with Graves disease. Donor details come from another sample of the same person, matched by shared clones. The material was peripheral blood mononuclear cells (PBMCs), obtained at new diagnosis, from a patient treated with antithyroid drugs. The chain uses TRBV28 and TRBJ1-4; too little of a D gene remains to name it. The CDR3 region reads CASSQGGPEKLFF. The DNA sequence is as follows: TGTGCCAGCAGCCAAGGAGGCCCCGAAAAACTGTTTTTT.